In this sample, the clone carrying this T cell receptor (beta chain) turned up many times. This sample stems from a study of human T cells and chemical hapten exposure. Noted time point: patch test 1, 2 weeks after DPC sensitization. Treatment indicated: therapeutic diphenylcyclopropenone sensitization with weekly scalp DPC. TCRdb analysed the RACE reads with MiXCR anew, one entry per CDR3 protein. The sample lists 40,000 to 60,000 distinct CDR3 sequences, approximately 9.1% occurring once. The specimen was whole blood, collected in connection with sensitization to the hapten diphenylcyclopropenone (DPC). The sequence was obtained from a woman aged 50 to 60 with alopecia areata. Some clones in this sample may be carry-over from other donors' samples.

CDR3 coding DNA: TGTGCCAGTAGCATGCGGGGATGGGATCAGCCCCAGCATTTT. Translation gives CASSMRGWDQPQHF. The chain uses TRBV19 and TRBJ1-5; the D is unclear. V was trimmed by 6 bases and J by 5 bases, leaving 14 bases between them. Germline V gene data show CDR1 as LNHDA and CDR2 as SQIVND (reference sequence). The CDR3 sequence is 14 residues long.